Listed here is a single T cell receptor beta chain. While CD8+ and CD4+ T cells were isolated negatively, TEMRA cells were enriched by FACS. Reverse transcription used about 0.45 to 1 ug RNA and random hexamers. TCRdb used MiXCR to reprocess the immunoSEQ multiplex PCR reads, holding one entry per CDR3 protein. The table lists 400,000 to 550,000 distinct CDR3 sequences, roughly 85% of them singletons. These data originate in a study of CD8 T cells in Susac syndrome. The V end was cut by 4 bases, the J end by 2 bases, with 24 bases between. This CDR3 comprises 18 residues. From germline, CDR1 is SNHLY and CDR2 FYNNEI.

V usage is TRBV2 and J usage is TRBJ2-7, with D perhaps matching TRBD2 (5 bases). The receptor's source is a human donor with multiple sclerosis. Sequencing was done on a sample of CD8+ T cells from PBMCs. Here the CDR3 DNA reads TGTGCCAGCAGTGTCAAGGAACGGACTGCCGGGCTCCCCTACGAGCAGTACTTC. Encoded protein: CASSVKERTAGLPYEQYF.